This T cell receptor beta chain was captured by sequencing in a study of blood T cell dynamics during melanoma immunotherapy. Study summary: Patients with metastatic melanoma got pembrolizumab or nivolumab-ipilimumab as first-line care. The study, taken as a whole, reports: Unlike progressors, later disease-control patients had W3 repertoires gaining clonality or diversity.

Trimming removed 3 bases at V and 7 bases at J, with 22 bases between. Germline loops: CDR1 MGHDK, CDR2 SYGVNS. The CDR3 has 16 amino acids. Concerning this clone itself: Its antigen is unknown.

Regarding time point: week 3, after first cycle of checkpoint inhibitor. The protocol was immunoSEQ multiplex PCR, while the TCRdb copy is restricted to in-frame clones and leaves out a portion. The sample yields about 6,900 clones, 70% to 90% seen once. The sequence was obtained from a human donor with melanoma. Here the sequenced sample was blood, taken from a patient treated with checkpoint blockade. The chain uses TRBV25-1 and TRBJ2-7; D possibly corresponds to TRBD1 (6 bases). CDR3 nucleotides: TGTGCCAGCAGTGACGTGAAACAGGGTCATTCATGGGAGCAGTACTTC. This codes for CASSDVKQGHSWEQYF.